This T cell receptor (beta chain) came from a study of control samples from healthy donors and cancer patients. Generated by immunoSEQ multiplex PCR, the TCRdb table keeps only in-frame clones and is missing some. The table has roughly 100,000 clones, 91% seen once. The CDR3 spans 14 residues. Trimming took off 3 bases at V and 0 bases at J, with 8 bases between the two ends. The germline gives CDR1 LNHDA, CDR2 SQIVND (reference sequence). This receptor was identified in a woman in her 30s in good health. The source material was blood. This chain connects TRBV19 to TRBJ1-1; D uncertain. CDR3 bases: TGTGCCAGTAGTATCCGGATCATGAACACTGAAGCTTTCTTT. It encodes CASSIRIMNTEAFF.